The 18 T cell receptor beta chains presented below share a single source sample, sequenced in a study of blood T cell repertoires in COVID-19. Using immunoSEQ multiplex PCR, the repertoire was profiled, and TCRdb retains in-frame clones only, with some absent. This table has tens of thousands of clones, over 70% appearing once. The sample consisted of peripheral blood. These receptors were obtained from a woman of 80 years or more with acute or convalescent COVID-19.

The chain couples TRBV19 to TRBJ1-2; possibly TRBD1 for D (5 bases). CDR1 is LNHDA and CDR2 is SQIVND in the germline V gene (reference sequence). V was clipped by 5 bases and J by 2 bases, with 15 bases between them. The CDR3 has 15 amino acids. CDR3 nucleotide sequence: TGTGCCAGTAGTCCCCGGGGGGGGTCGAACTATGGCTACACCTTC. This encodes CASSPRGGSNYGYTF.

CDR3 amino acids: CASSIGTSTDTQYF. For the CDR3, the DNA is TGTGCCAGCAGCATCGGGACTAGCACAGATACGCAGTATTTT. The chain has TRBV6-5 and TRBJ2-3; D is possibly TRBD2 (6 bases). Germline lookup yields CDR1 MNHEY and CDR2 SVGAGI. Trimming cost V 6 bases and J 0 bases, with 10 bases left between them. There are 14 residues in the CDR3.

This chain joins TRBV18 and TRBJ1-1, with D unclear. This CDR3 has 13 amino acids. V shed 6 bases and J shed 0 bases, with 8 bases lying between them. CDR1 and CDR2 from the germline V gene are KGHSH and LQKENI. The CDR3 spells CASSEAMNTEAFF. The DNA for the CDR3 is TGTGCCAGCTCTGAAGCCATGAACACTGAAGCTTTCTTT.

CDR3 in amino acids: CSVRSQNTEAFF. CDR3 bases: TGCAGCGTTCGGAGTCAGAACACTGAAGCTTTCTTT. The V and J genes are TRBV29-1 and TRBJ1-1, with no clear D. Per the germline V gene, CDR1 is SQVTM and CDR2 is ANQGSEA. The V and J ends lost 5 bases and 1 base respectively, with 8 bases between them. There are 12 residues in the CDR3.

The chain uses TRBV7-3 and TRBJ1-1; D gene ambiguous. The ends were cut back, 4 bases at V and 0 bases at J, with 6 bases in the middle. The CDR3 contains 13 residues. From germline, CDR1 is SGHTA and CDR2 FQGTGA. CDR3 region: CASSSSLNTEAFF. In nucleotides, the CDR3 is TGTGCCAGCAGCTCCTCCCTGAACACTGAAGCTTTCTTT.

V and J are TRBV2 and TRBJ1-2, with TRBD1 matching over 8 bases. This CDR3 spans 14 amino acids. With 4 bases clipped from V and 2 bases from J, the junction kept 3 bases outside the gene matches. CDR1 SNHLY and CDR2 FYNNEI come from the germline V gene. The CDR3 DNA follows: TGTGCCAGCAGTGCTCGACAGGGGAACTATGGCTACACCTTC. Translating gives CASSARQGNYGYTF. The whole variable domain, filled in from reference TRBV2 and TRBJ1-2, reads EPEVTQTPSHQVTQMGQEVILRCVPISNHLYFYWYRQILGQKVEFLVSFYNNEISEKSEIFDDQFSVERPDGSNFTLKIRSTKLEDSAMYFCASSARQGNYGYTFGSGTRLTVV.

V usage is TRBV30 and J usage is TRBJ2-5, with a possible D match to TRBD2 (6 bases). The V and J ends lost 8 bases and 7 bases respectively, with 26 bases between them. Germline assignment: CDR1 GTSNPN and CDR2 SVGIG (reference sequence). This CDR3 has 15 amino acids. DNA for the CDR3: TGTGCCGGGGGTAGAGGCGGGGCATCGGTGGGGACCCAGTACTTC. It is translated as CAGGRGGASVGTQYF.

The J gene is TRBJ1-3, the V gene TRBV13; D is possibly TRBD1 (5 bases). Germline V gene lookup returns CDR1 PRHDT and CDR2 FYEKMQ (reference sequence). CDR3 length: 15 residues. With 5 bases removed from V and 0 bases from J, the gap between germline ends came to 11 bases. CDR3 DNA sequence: TGTGCCAGCAGCACGCAGGGCTACTCTGGAAACACCATATATTTT. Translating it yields CASSTQGYSGNTIYF.

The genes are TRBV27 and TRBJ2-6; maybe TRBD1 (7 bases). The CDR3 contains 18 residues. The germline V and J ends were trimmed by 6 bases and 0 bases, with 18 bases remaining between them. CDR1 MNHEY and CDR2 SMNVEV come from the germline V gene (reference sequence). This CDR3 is CASREGAALSSGANVLTF. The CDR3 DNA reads TGTGCCAGCAGGGAGGGGGCAGCCCTCAGCTCTGGGGCCAACGTCCTGACTTTC. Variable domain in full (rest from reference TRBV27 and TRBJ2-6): EAQVTQNPRYLITVTGKKLTVTCSQNMNHEYMSWYRQDPGLGLRQIYYSMNVEVTDKGDVPEGYKVSRKEKRNFPLILESPSPNQTSLYFCASREGAALSSGANVLTFGAGSRLTVL.

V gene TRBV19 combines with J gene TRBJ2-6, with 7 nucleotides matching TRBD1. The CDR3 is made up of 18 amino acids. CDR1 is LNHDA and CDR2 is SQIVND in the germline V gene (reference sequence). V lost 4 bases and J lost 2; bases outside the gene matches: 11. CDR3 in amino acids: CASSTTGTDFAGANVLTF. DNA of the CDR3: TGTGCCAGTAGTACGACCGGGACAGATTTTGCTGGGGCCAACGTCCTGACTTTC.

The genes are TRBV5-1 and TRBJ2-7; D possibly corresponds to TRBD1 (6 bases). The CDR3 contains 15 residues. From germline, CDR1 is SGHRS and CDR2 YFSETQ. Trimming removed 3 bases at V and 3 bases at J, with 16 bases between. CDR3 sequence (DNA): TGCGCCAGCAGCTCTCAACAGGGAAGGAGCTACGAGCAGTACTTC. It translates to CASSSQQGRSYEQYF. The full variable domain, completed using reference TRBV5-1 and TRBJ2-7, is KAGVTQTPRYLIKTRGQQVTLSCSPISGHRSVSWYQQTPGQGLQFLFEYFSETQRNKGNFPGRFSGRQFSNSRSEMNVSTLELGDSALYLCASSSQQGRSYEQYFGPGTRLTVT.

The CDR3 sequence: CASSPLGGTRAADEQFF. As DNA, the CDR3 is TGTGCCAGCAGTCCTCTAGGGGGGACTAGGGCCGCGGATGAGCAGTTCTTC. J is TRBJ2-1 and V is TRBV2, with 8 bases aligning to TRBD2. V gave up 5 bases and J gave up 8 bases; unmatched junction bases: 17. Germline loops: CDR1 SNHLY, CDR2 FYNNEI. The length of the CDR3 is 17 residues.

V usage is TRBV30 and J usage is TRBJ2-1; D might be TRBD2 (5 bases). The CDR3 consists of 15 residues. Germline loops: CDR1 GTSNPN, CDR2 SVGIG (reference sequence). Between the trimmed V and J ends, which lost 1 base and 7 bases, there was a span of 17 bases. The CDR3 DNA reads TGTGCCTGGAGTGCCTCTGGGAGTTTTCGGAATGAGCAGTTCTTC. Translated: CAWSASGSFRNEQFF. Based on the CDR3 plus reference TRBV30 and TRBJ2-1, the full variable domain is SQTIHQWPATLVQPVGSPLSLECTVEGTSNPNLYWYRQAAGRGLQLLFYSVGIGQISSEVPQNLSASRPQDRQFILSSKKLLLSDSGFYLCAWSASGSFRNEQFFGPGTRLTVL.

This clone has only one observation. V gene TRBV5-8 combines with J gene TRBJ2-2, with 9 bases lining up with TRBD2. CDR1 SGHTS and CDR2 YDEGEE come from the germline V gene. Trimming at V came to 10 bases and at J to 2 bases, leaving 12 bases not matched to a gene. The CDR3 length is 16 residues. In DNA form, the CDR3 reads TGTGCCCCTCGGGGGCTAGCGGGGCTAAACACCGGGGAGCTGTTTTTT. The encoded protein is CAPRGLAGLNTGELFF.

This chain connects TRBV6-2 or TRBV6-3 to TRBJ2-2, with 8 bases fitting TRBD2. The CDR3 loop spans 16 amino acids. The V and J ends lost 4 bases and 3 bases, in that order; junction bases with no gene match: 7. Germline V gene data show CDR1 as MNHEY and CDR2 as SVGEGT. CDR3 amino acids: CASSSPGRGDTGELFF. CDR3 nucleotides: TGTGCCAGCAGTTCCCCCGGGCGGGGGGACACCGGGGAGCTGTTTTTT.

In nucleotides, the CDR3 is TGTGCCATCAGTGAGGGACAGGGGCGCCTGAGTGGCTACACCTTC. Residues: CAISEGQGRLSGYTF. This chain connects TRBV10-3 to TRBJ1-2; 9 nucleotides agree with TRBD1. CDR1 is ENHRY, CDR2 SYGVKD, per germline. Trimming at V came to 2 bases and at J to 7 bases, leaving 8 bases not matched to a gene. This CDR3 spans 15 amino acids.

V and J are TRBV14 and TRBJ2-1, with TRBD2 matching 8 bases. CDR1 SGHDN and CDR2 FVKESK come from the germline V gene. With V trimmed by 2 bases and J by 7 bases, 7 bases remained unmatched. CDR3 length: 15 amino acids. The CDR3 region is CASSQTGGAFNEQFF. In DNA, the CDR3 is TGTGCCAGCAGCCAAACCGGGGGGGCGTTTAATGAGCAGTTCTTC.

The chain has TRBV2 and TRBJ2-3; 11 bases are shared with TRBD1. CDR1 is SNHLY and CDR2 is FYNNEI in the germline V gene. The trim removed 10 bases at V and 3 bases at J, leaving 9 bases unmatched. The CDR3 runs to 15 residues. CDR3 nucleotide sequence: TGTGCCAACGCGGTCGGGACAGGGGGTACAGATACGCAGTATTTT. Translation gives CANAVGTGGTDTQYF.